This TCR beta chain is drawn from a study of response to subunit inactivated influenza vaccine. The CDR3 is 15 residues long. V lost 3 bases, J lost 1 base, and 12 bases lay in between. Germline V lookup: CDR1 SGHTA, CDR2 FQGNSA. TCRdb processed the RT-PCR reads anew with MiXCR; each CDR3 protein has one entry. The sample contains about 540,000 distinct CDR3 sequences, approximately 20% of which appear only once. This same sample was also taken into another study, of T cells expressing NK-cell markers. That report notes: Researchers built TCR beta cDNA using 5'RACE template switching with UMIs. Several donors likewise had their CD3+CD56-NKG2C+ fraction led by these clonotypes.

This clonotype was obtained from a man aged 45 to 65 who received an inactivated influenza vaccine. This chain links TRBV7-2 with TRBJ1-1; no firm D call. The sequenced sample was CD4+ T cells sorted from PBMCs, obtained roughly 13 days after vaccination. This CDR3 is CASSFRTASNTEAFF. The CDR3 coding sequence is TGTGCCAGCAGCTTTCGGACTGCTTCGAACACTGAAGCTTTCTTT.